Listed below are T cell receptor beta chains from one sample, sequenced in a study of blood T cells in healthy people across ages. Each CDR3 protein gets one entry after TCRdb re-called the 5' RACE reads with MiXCR. The repertoire consists of around 700,000 distinct CDR3 sequences, with roughly 25% occurring once and the leading ten covering just under 9.5%. These data also featured in a second study, about T cells of mothers and their children.

What was sequenced was blood. These receptors were collected from a boy between 5 and 17 years old in good health. The CDR3 runs from the conserved cysteine through the conserved F or W. Fields, in order: J gene, D gene, V gene, clone size, CDR3 protein, CDR3 DNA. A D gene is named only where the DNA matches it firmly. The size field is filled for only some rows; it gives once, few, many or a size class.

>TRBJ1-4|.|TRBV15|.
CATSRANRATNEKLFF
TGTGCCACCAGCAGAGCAAACAGGGCTACTAATGAAAAACTGTTTTTT
>TRBJ1-6|.|TRBV3-1|.
CASSQAGAGSPLHF
TGTGCCAGCAGCCAAGCGGGAGCGGGGTCACCCCTCCACTTT
>TRBJ2-3|.|TRBV14|.
CASSQVGTEDTQYF
TGTGCCAGCAGCCAAGTGGGTACGGAAGATACGCAGTATTTT
>TRBJ2-5|.|TRBV5-1|.
CASSSQAGPQETQYF
TGCGCCAGCAGCTCCCAGGCCGGTCCCCAAGAGACCCAGTACTTC
>TRBJ2-7|.|TRBV28|.
CASSFAELSYEQYF
TGTGCCAGCAGTTTCGCGGAGCTCTCCTACGAGCAGTACTTC
>TRBJ2-1|.|TRBV29-1|.
CSVARDGSYNEQFF
TGCAGCGTTGCGCGGGATGGTTCCTACAATGAGCAGTTCTTC
>TRBJ2-7|TRBD1|TRBV29-1|once
CSVDSGTDSYEQYF
TGCAGCGTTGACTCCGGGACAGACTCCTACGAGCAGTACTTC
>TRBJ1-1|TRBD1|TRBV4-3|.
CASSQAGGNTEAFF
TGCGCCAGCAGCCAAGCAGGGGGGAACACTGAAGCTTTCTTT
>TRBJ2-4|.|TRBV7-2|few
CASSGGGSKNIQYF
TGTGCCAGCAGCGGGGGCGGCTCGAAAAACATTCAGTACTTC
>TRBJ1-2|.|TRBV20-1|.
CSAGLQGAYGYTF
TGCAGTGCCGGCTTACAGGGAGCCTATGGCTACACCTTC
>TRBJ2-5|TRBD2|TRBV5-1|many
CASSFSSGSQETQYF
TGCGCCAGCAGCTTTTCTAGCGGGTCCCAAGAGACCCAGTACTTC
>TRBJ1-2|TRBD1|TRBV19|few
CASSSRGLYGYTF
TGTGCCAGTAGTTCCAGGGGGCTCTATGGCTACACCTTC
>TRBJ2-1|.|TRBV4-2|few
CASSLEAGDEQFF
TGTGCCAGCAGCCTAGAAGCTGGGGATGAGCAGTTCTTC
>TRBJ2-7|TRBD2|TRBV7-3|few
CASSLMRLAGGYEQYF
TGTGCCAGCAGCTTAATGAGGCTAGCGGGGGGATACGAGCAGTACTTC
>TRBJ2-5|.|TRBV5-6|few
CASSLWSGVGETQYF
TGTGCCAGCAGCTTGTGGTCCGGGGTTGGAGAGACCCAGTACTTC
>TRBJ2-5|.|TRBV12-3/TRBV12-4|.
CASSFSIGETQYF
TGTGCCAGCAGTTTCTCCATTGGGGAGACCCAGTACTTC
>TRBJ2-3|TRBD2|TRBV13|few
CASSEMSGGTDTQYF
TGTGCCAGCAGCGAGATGAGCGGGGGTACAGATACGCAGTATTTT
>TRBJ1-2|.|TRBV29-1|.
CSVVGVLGNYGYTF
TGCAGCGTTGTTGGGGTCCTCGGAAACTATGGCTACACCTTC
>TRBJ2-7|TRBD2|TRBV4-2|.
CASSQGLSGGEYEQYF
TGTGCCAGCAGCCAAGGTCTGAGCGGGGGGGAGTACGAGCAGTACTTC
>TRBJ2-1|.|TRBV7-2|once
CASSVRHSHEQFF
TGTGCCAGCAGCGTAAGGCACAGCCATGAGCAGTTCTTC
>TRBJ1-1|.|TRBV3-1|few
CASSQVKGLGAFF
TGTGCCAGCAGCCAAGTCAAGGGTCTTGGAGCTTTCTTT
>TRBJ1-5|TRBD1|TRBV12-3/TRBV12-4|.
CASSPRGQLGNQPQHF
TGTGCCAGCAGTCCGAGGGGACAGTTGGGCAATCAGCCCCAGCATTTT
>TRBJ2-3|.|TRBV4-3|.
CASSQDRSLGADTQYF
TGCGCCAGCAGCCAAGATCGGTCGCTAGGCGCAGATACGCAGTATTTT
>TRBJ2-5|TRBD2|TRBV4-1|.
CASSPRVAGGKETQYF
TGCGCCAGCAGCCCCCGTGTAGCGGGAGGGAAAGAGACCCAGTACTTC
>TRBJ2-6|TRBD1|TRBV7-8|few
CASSRLSQGGGANVLTF
TGTGCCAGCAGCCGCCTATCACAGGGGGGAGGGGCCAACGTCCTGACTTTC
>TRBJ2-2|.|TRBV20-1|.
CSVWDGRNGELFF
TGCAGTGTATGGGATGGGAGGAACGGGGAGCTGTTTTTT
>TRBJ1-1|TRBD1|TRBV29-1|.
CSVDALGGYSEAFF
TGCAGCGTCGACGCCTTAGGGGGCTATTCTGAAGCTTTCTTT
>TRBJ2-3|.|TRBV28|.
CAILGTLTDTQYF
TGTGCCATCCTCGGGACTCTCACAGATACGCAGTATTTT
>TRBJ2-5|.|TRBV5-1|few
CASSLLRNQETQYF
TGCGCCAGCAGCTTGCTCAGAAACCAAGAGACCCAGTACTTC